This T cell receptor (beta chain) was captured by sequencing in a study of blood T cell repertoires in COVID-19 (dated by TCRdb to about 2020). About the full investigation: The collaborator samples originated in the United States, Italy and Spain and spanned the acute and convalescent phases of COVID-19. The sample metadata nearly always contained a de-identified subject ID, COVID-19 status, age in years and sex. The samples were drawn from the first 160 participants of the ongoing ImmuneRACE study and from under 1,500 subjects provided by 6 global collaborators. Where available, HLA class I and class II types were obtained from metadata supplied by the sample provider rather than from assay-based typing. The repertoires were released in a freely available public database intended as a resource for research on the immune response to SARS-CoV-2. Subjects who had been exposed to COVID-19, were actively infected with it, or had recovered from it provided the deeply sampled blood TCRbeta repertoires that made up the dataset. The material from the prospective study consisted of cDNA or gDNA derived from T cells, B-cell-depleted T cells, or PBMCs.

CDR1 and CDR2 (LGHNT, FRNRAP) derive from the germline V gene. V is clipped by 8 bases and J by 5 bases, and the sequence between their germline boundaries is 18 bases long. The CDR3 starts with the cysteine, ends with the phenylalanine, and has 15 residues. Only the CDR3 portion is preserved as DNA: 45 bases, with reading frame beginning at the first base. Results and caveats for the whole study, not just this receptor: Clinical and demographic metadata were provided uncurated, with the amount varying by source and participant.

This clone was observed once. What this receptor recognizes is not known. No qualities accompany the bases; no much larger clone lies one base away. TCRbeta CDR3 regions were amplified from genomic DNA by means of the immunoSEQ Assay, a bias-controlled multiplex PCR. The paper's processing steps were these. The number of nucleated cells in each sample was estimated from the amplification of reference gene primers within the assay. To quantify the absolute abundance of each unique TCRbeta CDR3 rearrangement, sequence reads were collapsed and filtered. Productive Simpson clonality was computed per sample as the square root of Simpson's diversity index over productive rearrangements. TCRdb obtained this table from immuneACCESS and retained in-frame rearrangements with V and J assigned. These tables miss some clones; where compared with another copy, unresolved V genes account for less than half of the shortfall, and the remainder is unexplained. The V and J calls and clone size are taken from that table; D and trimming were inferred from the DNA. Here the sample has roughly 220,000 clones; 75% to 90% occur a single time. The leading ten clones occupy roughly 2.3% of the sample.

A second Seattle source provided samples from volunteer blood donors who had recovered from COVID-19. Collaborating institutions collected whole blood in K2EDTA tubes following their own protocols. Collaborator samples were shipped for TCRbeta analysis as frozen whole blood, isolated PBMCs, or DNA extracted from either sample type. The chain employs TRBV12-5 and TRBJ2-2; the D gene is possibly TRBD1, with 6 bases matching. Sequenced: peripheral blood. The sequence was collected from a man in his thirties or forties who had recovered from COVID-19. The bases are TGTGCTAGTAACTCAGGGGTAGGGAGAACCGGGGAGCTGTTTTTT. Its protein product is CASNSGVGRTGELFF.